One TCR beta chain is described in this entry. Its antigen remains unidentified. The data derive from a study of response to subunit inactivated influenza vaccine. Findings and limits, study-wide: A suggestion made by the authors is that each seasonal influenza vaccination recruits few new T cells.

Germline CDR1 and CDR2: SQVTM and ANQGSEA. CDR3 length: 12 amino acids. Trimming took 6 bases from V and 8 from J, leaving 16 bases between them. TCRdb independently ran MiXCR on the RT-PCR reads; one entry per CDR3 protein. This sample has 710,000 or so distinct CDR3 sequences, with approximately 14% found just once. The gene calls are TRBV29-1 and TRBJ1-2; D perhaps matches TRBD1 (5 bases). Sequencing was performed on PBMCs from blood, taken about 13 days after vaccination. The clonotype was recovered from a man aged 50 to 59 who received an inactivated influenza vaccine. In nucleotides, the CDR3 is TGCAGCGTACGTCCCAGGGTCGGAGGCTACACCTTC. It translates to CSVRPRVGGYTF. The full variable domain, rest sourced from reference TRBV29-1 and TRBJ1-2, is SAVISQKPSRDICQRGTSLTIQCQVDSQVTMMFWYRQQPGQSLTLIATANQGSEATYESGFVIDKFPISRPNLTFSTLTVSNMSPEDSSIYLCSVRPRVGGYTFGSGTRLTVV.